One sample yielded the 32 T cell receptor beta chains listed below, sequenced in a study of T cells in Graves' hyperthyroidism and ophthalmopathy. Researchers amplified the TCR beta CDR3 regions from RNA transcripts. HTBI primers were used for first-round RT-PCR of the TCR CDR3. TCRdb redid the calling of the multiplex PCR reads with MiXCR, one entry per CDR3 protein. The sample lists around 34,000 distinct CDR3 sequences, around 53% occurring once. Sequenced material: blood. Receptor source: a woman aged 40 to 50 with Graves' ophthalmopathy.

The V call is TRBV20-1, the J call TRBJ2-3; D might be TRBD2 (5 bases). Germline assignment: CDR1 DFQATT and CDR2 SNEGSKA (reference sequence). The CDR3 totals 15 residues. Trimming stripped 0 bases from V and 8 bases from J, with 18 bases between. For the CDR3, the DNA is TGCAGTGCTAGAGATTCAGGAGGCGGGTGGGGTACGCAGTATTTT. This codes for CSARDSGGGWGTQYF.

DNA of the CDR3: TGCAGTGCTAGAGATGAGGGACAGGGTTATGAGCAGTTCTTC. Translating it yields CSARDEGQGYEQFF. This rearrangement joins TRBV20-1 to TRBJ2-1; 9 bases map to TRBD1. This CDR3 has 14 residues. The J segment lost 8 bases and the V segment lost 0 bases, leaving 5 bases of the junction unmatched. Germline CDR1 reads DFQATT; CDR2 reads SNEGSKA (reference sequence).

The sample holds many counts of this clonotype. The rearrangement joins TRBV12-3 or TRBV12-4 to TRBJ2-3, with D tentatively TRBD2 (5 bases). Deletions cut 1 base from V and 5 bases from J, with 10 bases between. This CDR3 comprises 14 residues. Here the CDR3 DNA reads TGTGCCAGCAGTTTAGACGGGATCCGAGATACGCAGTATTTT. Its protein is CASSLDGIRDTQYF.

This chain uses TRBV7-2 with TRBJ1-5, with D unresolved. The germline gives CDR1 SGHTA, CDR2 FQGNSA. The CDR3 covers 15 residues. With 6 bases removed from V and 2 bases from J, the gap between germline ends came to 14 bases. CDR3 nucleotide sequence: TGTGCCAGCAGTCCACTGGGTTCCGGCAATCAGCCCCAGCATTTT. Amino acid sequence: CASSPLGSGNQPQHF.

This clonotype was found many times. The chain uses TRBV3-1 and TRBJ1-1; 10 nucleotides align to TRBD1. Per the germline V gene, CDR1 is LGHDT and CDR2 is YNNKEL (reference sequence). The CDR3 runs to 14 residues. V trimming: 3 bases; J trimming: 5 bases; junction bases outside the gene matches: 3. DNA for the CDR3: TGTGCCAGCAGCCACGGACAGGGGGGGACTGAAGCTTTCTTT. This sequence encodes CASSHGQGGTEAFF.

This sequence joins TRBV10-3 and TRBJ2-7, with D perhaps matching TRBD1 or TRBD2 (6 bases each). Trimming took 8 bases from V and 6 from J, leaving 17 bases between them. CDR3 length equals 13 residues. Germline CDR1 reads ENHRY; CDR2 reads SYGVKD. In nucleotides, the CDR3 is TGTGCCATCCTCAGGGGTGAGGGAGGCGAGCAGTACTTC. It translates to CAILRGEGGEQYF.

The genes are TRBV24-1 and TRBJ1-5; D gene unclear. Trimming shortened V by 5 bases and J by 13 bases, and 17 bases separated the two germline ends. Germline lookup yields CDR1 KGHDR and CDR2 SFDVKD. The CDR3 sequence is 13 residues long. CDR3 nucleotides: TGTGCCACCAGTGCCCCCCCAGAACTCGGTCAGCATTTT. This codes for CATSAPPELGQHF.

This clonotype was recorded at least ten times. The gene calls are TRBV3-1 and TRBJ2-5; possibly TRBD1 or TRBD2 for D (5 bases each). Germline CDR1 LGHDT, CDR2 YNNKEL (reference sequence). CDR3 length equals 15 residues. The germline V and J ends were trimmed by 1 base and 1 base, with 10 bases remaining between them. CDR3 nucleotide sequence: TGTGCCAGCAGCCAAGCGGGGCTAGCCCAAGAGACCCAGTACTTC. It encodes CASSQAGLAQETQYF.

The CDR3, as DNA: TGCAGTGCCCGGAAGGGGGCAGGGTTTAATGAGCAGTTCTTC. Translated: CSARKGAGFNEQFF. The chain combines TRBV20-1 with TRBJ2-1; 7 nucleotides match TRBD1. The CDR3 has 14 amino acids. Germline V gene data show CDR1 as DFQATT and CDR2 as SNEGSKA (reference sequence). With V trimmed by 6 bases and J by 7 bases, 12 bases remained unmatched.

The V call is TRBV12-3 or TRBV12-4, the J call TRBJ2-3; D remains ambiguous. CDR3 size: 12 residues. Trimming shortened V by 8 bases and J by 4 bases, and 10 bases separated the two germline ends. CDR3: CASAFSPDTQYF. CDR3 sequence (DNA): TGTGCCAGCGCCTTTTCCCCAGATACGCAGTATTTT.

V is TRBV6-1 and J is TRBJ2-2; a weak D match, TRBD2 (6 bases). The CDR3 covers 15 residues. V lost 3 bases, J lost 6 bases, and 14 bases lay in between. Germline V CDR1 and CDR2: MNHNS, SASEGT. Here the CDR3 reads CASSEGSGYAGELFF. DNA of the CDR3: TGTGCCAGCAGTGAGGGTAGCGGATACGCCGGGGAGCTGTTTTTT.

For this clonotype: Germline is not matched at one junction end, which may reflect a read error. The gene calls are TRBV2 and TRBJ2-5; 12 bases agree with TRBD2. CDR1 is SNHLY and CDR2 is FYNNEI in the germline V gene. The length of the CDR3 is 14 residues. The CDR3: CAGSSGLAGETQYF. CDR3 DNA: TGTGCCGGCAGTTCGGGACTAGCGGGAGAGACCCAGTACTTC.

Points on this clonotype: No conserved phenylalanine or tryptophan is present at the end of the CDR3, so a read error is the likely explanation. The chain has TRBV7-9 and TRBJ1-2, with a tentative D call TRBD1 (5 bases). Germline values: CDR1 SEHNR, CDR2 FQNEAQ (reference sequence). The CDR3 contains 13 residues. CDR3 sequence (DNA): TGCGCCAGCAGCCAAGGGGCAGCCTATGGCTACACCCTC. Translating it yields CASSQGAAYGYTL.

This clonotype was seen a single time. V usage is TRBV5-1 and J usage is TRBJ2-3, with D possibly matching TRBD1 (6 bases). The length of the CDR3 is 14 residues. Germline V lookup: CDR1 SGHRS, CDR2 YFSETQ. Trimming cost V 2 bases and J 2 bases, with 9 bases left between them. CDR3 region: CASSLGQYTDTQYF. The DNA of the CDR3 is TGCGCCAGCAGCTTAGGACAGTACACAGATACGCAGTATTTT.

There are many counts of this clonotype. This sequence joins TRBV5-6 and TRBJ1-1; 8 nucleotides line up with TRBD1. Germline lookup yields CDR1 SGHDT and CDR2 YYEEEE. The V segment lost 2 bases and the J segment 1 base; nucleotides outside the gene matches: 1. This CDR3 has 14 residues. The CDR3 DNA reads TGTGCCAGCAGCTTCAGGGGGCGGAACACTGAAGCTTTCTTT. Translated: CASSFRGRNTEAFF. The complete variable domain, with remaining parts taken from reference TRBV5-6 and TRBJ1-1, reads DAGVTQSPTHLIKTRGQQVTLRCSPKSGHDTVSWYQQALGQGPQFIFQYYEEEERQRGNFPDRFSGHQFPNYSSELNVNALLLGDSALYLCASSFRGRNTEAFFGQGTRLTVV.

This clonotype was seen many times. The chain joins TRBV24-1 to TRBJ2-2, with TRBD2 matching over 8 bases. The CDR3 sequence is 16 residues long. Germline CDR1 KGHDR, CDR2 SFDVKD. V lost 5 bases to trimming and J lost 5 bases; unmatched junction nucleotides: 9. For the CDR3, the DNA is TGTGCCACCAGTGCGTATAGCGGGATTCATACCGGGGAGCTGTTTTTT. Translating it yields CATSAYSGIHTGELFF.

This clonotype was detected many times. This chain connects TRBV25-1 to TRBJ2-7; the match to TRBD2 covers 12 bases. The junction had 5 bases not matched to a gene; V was cut back by 8 bases and J by 0 bases. The CDR3 runs to 15 residues. The germline CDR1 and CDR2 sequences are MGHDK and SYGVNS. DNA for the CDR3: TGTGCCAGCCGGGGGACTAGCGGGCACTCCTACGAGCAGTACTTC. Its protein is CASRGTSGHSYEQYF.

This clonotype turned up a few times. This clone may be a read error of a much larger clone one base away. This chain uses TRBV6-2 or TRBV6-3 with TRBJ2-1; 11 bases align to TRBD2. The CDR3 loop spans 15 amino acids. Germline CDR1 MNHEY, CDR2 SVGEGT. The CDR3 DNA reads as TGTGTCAGCAGCAGACTAGCGGGGAACCTCAATGAGCAGTTCTTC. Translation gives CVSSRLAGNLNEQFF.

On this clonotype: In this CDR3 the conserved last residue, phenylalanine or tryptophan, is missing, so a read error is likely. The limits of the CDR3 on the DNA are not certain, so only TCRdb's listed CDR3 is given. The rearrangement uses TRBV29-1 and TRBJ1-1. Germline CDR1 and CDR2: SQVTM and ANQGSEA. The CDR3 region is 9 residues in length, termini included. Here the CDR3 reads CSFVTLKLS.

J is TRBJ2-3 and V is TRBV9, with D unresolved. Germline loops: CDR1 SGDLS, CDR2 YYNGEE. Trimming left V 0 bases short and J 2 bases short, with 7 bases between. The CDR3 runs to 14 residues. The CDR3 sequence: CASSVGQITDTQYF. The CDR3 region has the DNA TGTGCCAGCAGCGTAGGGCAGATCACAGATACGCAGTATTTT.

This clonotype was picked up many times. This chain links TRBV5-4 with TRBJ1-1, with 9 bases matching TRBD1. The J segment lost 3 bases and the V segment lost 4 bases, leaving 4 bases of the junction unmatched. The CDR3 contains 14 residues. Germline CDR1 reads SGHNT; CDR2 reads YYREEE (reference sequence). The CDR3 spells CASSTWTGDTEAFF. Here the CDR3 DNA reads TGTGCCAGCAGCACTTGGACAGGGGACACTGAAGCTTTCTTT.

The V call is TRBV6-2 or TRBV6-3, the J call TRBJ1-1; tentative D call: TRBD1 (5 bases). The length of the CDR3 is 12 residues. Per germline, CDR1 MNHEY and CDR2 SVGEGT. The ends were cut back, 6 bases at V and 10 bases at J, with 15 bases in the middle. The CDR3 sequence: CASRLPGRGAFF. For the CDR3, the DNA is TGTGCCAGCAGATTACCGGGACGGGGAGCTTTCTTT.

This clonotype was detected many times. The chain has TRBV6-2 or TRBV6-3 and TRBJ1-1; D is possibly TRBD1 (5 bases). This CDR3 is 13 amino acids long. Germline CDR1 reads MNHEY; CDR2 reads SVGEGT. Deletions cut 5 bases from V and 11 bases from J, with 18 bases between. Here the CDR3 reads CASSETQGKRAFF. The CDR3 DNA is TGTGCCAGCAGTGAGACGCAGGGTAAGCGGGCTTTCTTT.

A remark on this clonotype: A junction end diverges from the germline sequence, so it may reflect a read error. This chain joins TRBV20-1 and TRBJ1-4; TRBD1 is a possible D gene (6 bases). The CDR3 covers 14 residues. Germline V gene data show CDR1 as DFQATT and CDR2 as SNEGSKA (reference sequence). In DNA form, the CDR3 reads TGCAGTGCTAGTTCCGTACAGGGCGTTGAAGAACTGTTTTTT. Translating it yields CSASSVQGVEELFF.

In its sample, this clonotype was seen a few times. The rearrangement uses TRBV29-1 and TRBJ1-1, with D unresolved. The V and J ends lost 2 bases and 7 bases respectively, with 17 bases between them. The CDR3 totals 14 residues. In germline, CDR1 is SQVTM, CDR2 ANQGSEA. CDR3 protein: CSVERAGLYNEAFF. CDR3 DNA sequence: TGCAGCGTTGAACGGGCTGGGCTGTACAATGAAGCTTTCTTT.

The genes are TRBV7-6 and TRBJ2-2, with a tentative D call TRBD1 (5 bases). V was clipped by 7 bases and J by 1 base, with 7 bases between them. Looked up from germline, CDR1 is SGHVS and CDR2 is FNYEAQ. The CDR3 runs to 13 residues. CDR3 bases: TGTGCCAGCAAGGGGTGGAACACCGGGGAGCTGTTTTTT. This sequence encodes CASKGWNTGELFF. The full variable domain, with the rest looked up from reference TRBV7-6 and TRBJ2-2, is GAGVSQSPRYKVTKRGQDVALRCDPISGHVSLYWYRQALGQGPEFLTYFNYEAQQDKSGLPNDRFSAERPEGSISTLTIQRTEQRDSAMYRCASKGWNTGELFFGEGSRLTVL.

This clonotype was detected once. It is likely a read error, because the conserved phenylalanine at the end of the CDR3 is missing. No DNA is shown, since the ends of the CDR3 on it are uncertain; the CDR3 is the one TCRdb lists. The J gene is TRBJ2-2, the V gene TRBV4-3; TRBD1 is the table's D call, not checked against the DNA. Germline loops: CDR1 LGHNA, CDR2 YSLEER. The CDR3 has 11 amino acids, counting both end residues. The CDR3 loop is CASSQRYQGRA.

V usage is TRBV7-3 and J usage is TRBJ2-3; D may be TRBD1 (7 bases). Trimming pared 4 bases from V and 11 bases from J, leaving 19 bases between. CDR1 SGHTA and CDR2 FQGTGA come from the germline V gene. The CDR3 sequence is 14 residues long. The CDR3 DNA reads as TGTGCCAGCAGCTCCAGCCAGACAGGGACTGAGCAGTATTTT. Amino acid sequence: CASSSSQTGTEQYF.

This clonotype came up many times. V usage is TRBV6-6 and J usage is TRBJ1-1; D remains unclear. The germline V gene encodes CDR1 MNHNY and CDR2 SVGAGI (reference sequence). This CDR3 region has 18 residues. V was cut by 0 bases and J by 1 base, with 18 bases left in between. CDR3 loop: CASSYSFPRKTENTEAFF. The CDR3 DNA follows: TGTGCCAGCAGTTACTCCTTCCCAAGAAAGACGGAGAACACTGAAGCTTTCTTT.

Worth noting for this clonotype: Relative to the germline gene, one junction end is altered; a read error may explain this. The rearrangement uses TRBV20-1 and TRBJ1-2; the D gene is possibly TRBD1 (5 bases). Germline V lookup: CDR1 DFQATT, CDR2 SNEGSKA (reference sequence). This CDR3 region has 13 residues. CDR3 bases: TGCAGTGCTAGAGATCGTCCCGGGACTGGGTCTGACTTC. Translated: CSARDRPGTGSDF.

The genes are TRBV29-1 and TRBJ2-1, with 12 bases aligning to TRBD2. This CDR3 is built from 15 residues. CDR1 is SQVTM, CDR2 ANQGSEA, per germline. V gave up 3 bases and J gave up 8 bases; unmatched junction bases: 8. The CDR3 nucleotides are TGCAGCGTTGACTCGGGACTAGCGGGTACGGATGAGCAGTTCTTC. The encoded protein is CSVDSGLAGTDEQFF.

Details on this clonotype: At one end, the junction sequence differs from germline, possibly due to a read error. This CDR3 is CASSPGENMNTEAFF. CDR3 coding DNA: TGTGCCAGCAGCCCCGGGGAAAACATGAACACGGAAGCTTTCTTT. J is TRBJ1-1 and V is TRBV5-6; D not certain. In germline, CDR1 is SGHDT, CDR2 YYEEEE. The length of the CDR3 is 15 residues.